This T cell receptor (beta chain) was found in a study of blood T cell repertoires in COVID-19. Turning to the study itself: Spain, Italy and the United States supplied samples that represented acute and convalescent COVID-19. PBMCs, B-cell-depleted T cells, or T cells were the source of the cDNA or gDNA that made up the material.

Original data processing: Estimates of nucleated cell counts were drawn from the amplification of reference gene primers. Clones were read by immunoSEQ multiplex PCR, and TCRdb kept only the in-frame ones, dropping some. D and trimming come from the DNA, and the V and J calls and clone size come from that table. In the table there are roughly 150,000 clones, 83% of which are singletons. Germline V gene sequence: CDR1 MNHEY, CDR2 SVGAGI. Trimming took 6 bases from V and 5 from J, leaving 16 bases between them. CDR3 length: 14 residues. Material for sequencing was peripheral blood. The TCR was taken from a woman aged 70 to 79 who had recovered from COVID-19. The J gene is TRBJ2-5, the V gene TRBV6-5; TRBD2 is a possible D gene (6 bases). The CDR3 loop is CASRGGRAGETQYF. The DNA of the CDR3 is TGTGCCAGCAGGGGAGGTAGGGCCGGGGAGACCCAGTACTTC.